This is a list of T cell receptor beta chains from one sample in a study of shared clonotypes between healthy human individuals. The method was immunoSEQ multiplex PCR; TCRdb's version includes in-frame clones alone and lacks a portion of them. This table holds about a million clones, roughly 80% found once. The sample comprised memory CD4+ T cells from PBMCs. These receptors all stem from a man aged 18 to 29 in good health. Some clones in this sample may be carry-over from other donors' samples. The CDR3 runs from the conserved cysteine through the conserved F or W. D genes are given only for firm matches.

d_gene: .; v_gene: TRBV7-2; CDR3aa: CASSLSQGSNEQFF
d_gene: TRBD2; v_gene: TRBV10-3; CDR3aa: CAISDSAGGKFF
d_gene: .; v_gene: TRBV13; CDR3aa: CASSFRAQRGNQYF
d_gene: TRBD1; v_gene: TRBV30; CDR3aa: CAWSLGRGKADTQYF
d_gene: .; v_gene: TRBV20-1; CDR3aa: CSASGFTEAFF
d_gene: .; v_gene: TRBV6-1; CDR3aa: CASSELFDEGEQYF
d_gene: .; v_gene: TRBV27; CDR3aa: CASSLKPTVNTEAFF
d_gene: TRBD1; v_gene: TRBV19; CDR3aa: CASTPGQGLHIQYF
d_gene: .; v_gene: TRBV7-9; CDR3aa: CASSFSGSRGTQYF
d_gene: .; v_gene: TRBV2; CDR3aa: CASSEELTKNIQYF
d_gene: TRBD1; v_gene: TRBV6-5; CDR3aa: CASSYSDRDENTIYF
d_gene: .; v_gene: TRBV19; CDR3aa: CASSQGRETQYF
d_gene: .; v_gene: TRBV5-1; CDR3aa: CASSNQAGVNNEQFF